This T cell receptor beta chain appears in the sequencing data of a study of control samples from healthy donors and cancer patients. The V and J ends lost 1 base and 3 bases respectively, with 10 bases between them. Germline CDR1 and CDR2: SEHNR and FQNEAQ (reference sequence). The CDR3 has 14 amino acids. The table came from immunoSEQ multiplex PCR; TCRdb's copy has only in-frame clones and leaves some out. The sample holds about 100,000 clones, roughly 87% seen once. What was sequenced was blood. The V gene is TRBV7-9, the J gene TRBJ2-7; D is unclear. The TCR was taken from a woman between 50 and 59 years old in good health. This CDR3 reads CASSLGGGNYEQYF. CDR3 DNA: TGTGCCAGCAGCTTAGGCGGCGGTAACTACGAGCAGTACTTC.